This passage covers 20 T cell receptor beta chains from one sample sequenced in a study. TCRdb called the RT-PCR reads again in MiXCR, with one record for every CDR3 protein. The sample yields more than 600,000 distinct CDR3 sequences, more than 13% seen once. Material for sequencing was memory CD4+ T cells from blood. The receptors were sampled from a female donor in good health, serving as a healthy control.

This clonotype has more than one count but fewer than ten. CDR3 in DNA: TGTGCCATCAGTGAGTCGGGGGGACCCTCCTACAATGAGCAGTTCTTC. It encodes CAISESGGPSYNEQFF. The V and J genes are TRBV10-3 and TRBJ2-1; a possible D gene is TRBD2 (6 bases). Germline V gene sequence: CDR1 ENHRY, CDR2 SYGVKD. Trimming removed 0 bases from V and 0 bases from J, with 9 bases in between. The length of the CDR3 is 16 residues.

The chain is built from TRBV10-3 and TRBJ2-5; no firm D call. The ends were cut back, 0 bases at V and 3 bases at J, with 5 bases in the middle. CDR3 length equals 13 residues. The germline V gene has CDR1 ENHRY and CDR2 SYGVKD. CDR3 nucleotide sequence: TGTGCCATCAGTGAGTCAAGGGAAGAGACCCAGTACTTC. Encoded protein: CAISESREETQYF.

The CDR3 DNA reads as TGTGCCACCAGTGATTTATTAAAGCAGTACTTC. Translation: CATSDLLKQYF. The chain links TRBV24-1 to TRBJ2-7; no definite D call. Germline CDR1 is KGHDR and CDR2 is SFDVKD. With 1 base removed from V and 8 bases from J, the gap between germline ends came to 5 bases. This CDR3 has 11 residues.

This chain joins TRBV6-5 and TRBJ2-7, with D hard to call. The CDR3 runs to 13 residues. The germline CDR1 and CDR2 sequences are MNHEY and SVGAGI. Trimming shortened V by 6 bases and J by 2 bases, and 11 bases separated the two germline ends. This chain's CDR3 is CASRSIGAYEQYF. In nucleotides, the CDR3 is TGTGCCAGCAGATCGATCGGTGCCTACGAGCAGTACTTC.

At least ten counts were recorded for this clonotype. The chain combines TRBV4-3 with TRBJ2-5; 7 bases map to TRBD2. This CDR3 has 16 amino acids. Germline CDR1 and CDR2: LGHNA and YSLEER. Trimming at V came to 0 bases and at J to 5 bases, leaving 9 bases not matched to a gene. The DNA for the CDR3 is TGCGCCAGCAGCCAAGATGCGGGGGTTGATGGGGAGACCCAGTACTTC. Translating it yields CASSQDAGVDGETQYF.

This clonotype turned up a few times. The V and J genes are TRBV7-3 and TRBJ2-1, with 8 bases identical to TRBD2. Germline V CDR1 and CDR2: SGHTA, FQGTGA. Trimming took 2 bases from V and 10 from J; bases not matched to a gene: 7. The CDR3 contains 14 residues. The CDR3 DNA reads as TGTGCCAGCAGCTTAGGGCGGGAGGATGGGGAGCAGTTCTTC. Its protein is CASSLGREDGEQFF.

This clonotype was observed a handful of times. The chain couples TRBV6-5 to TRBJ2-7; the match to TRBD1 covers 12 bases. Germline V gene data show CDR1 as MNHEY and CDR2 as SVGAGI. The CDR3 is 14 residues long. Losses at the gene ends were 6 bases for V and 7 bases for J; bases not matched to a gene: 7. The CDR3 here is CASSTGTGGYEQYF. In DNA form, the CDR3 reads TGTGCCAGCAGCACCGGGACAGGGGGCTATGAGCAGTACTTC.

This clonotype was found a few times. The chain links TRBV7-9 to TRBJ1-3; 9 bases line up with TRBD1. The germline V gene has CDR1 SEHNR and CDR2 FQNEAQ (reference sequence). The CDR3 covers 15 residues. J was trimmed by 4 bases and V by 5 bases; bases with no gene match: 6. CDR3 coding DNA: TGTGCCAGCAGCCCAGACAGGGGGAACGGAAACACCATATATTTT. This codes for CASSPDRGNGNTIYF.

The V call is TRBV29-1, the J call TRBJ2-5, with 9 bases aligning to TRBD2. Germline V gene data show CDR1 as SQVTM and CDR2 as ANQGSEA. V was clipped by 4 bases and J by 0 bases; unmatched bases: 3. This CDR3 spans 14 amino acids. This chain's CDR3 is CSVAGTSNQETQYF. The CDR3 DNA sequence: TGCAGCGTTGCCGGGACTAGCAACCAAGAGACCCAGTACTTC.

This clonotype was seen a few times. The genes are TRBV12-3 or TRBV12-4 and TRBJ1-2; D gene ambiguous. The ends were cut back, 5 bases at V and 3 bases at J, with 19 bases in the middle. The CDR3 runs to 16 residues. The CDR3 protein is CASSGNSQTADYGYTF. DNA for the CDR3: TGTGCCAGCAGTGGAAATTCGCAGACTGCGGACTATGGCTACACCTTC.

This clonotype was seen repeatedly, ten times or more. The genes are TRBV12-3 or TRBV12-4 and TRBJ2-1, with D tentatively TRBD1 (6 bases). The CDR3 covers 16 residues. Deletions cut 5 bases from V and 7 bases from J, with 21 bases between. In nucleotides, the CDR3 is TGTGCCAGCAGTCCGCCAGGGGCCGGGGCAAGGAATGAGCAGTTCTTC. Translation: CASSPPGAGARNEQFF.

The chain links TRBV28 to TRBJ2-4; D call uncertain. Germline CDR1 is MDHEN and CDR2 is SYDVKM. Trimming shortened V by 5 bases and J by 1 base, and 12 bases separated the two germline ends. The CDR3 is made up of 15 amino acids. The CDR3 loop is CASSREASAKNIQYF. As DNA, the CDR3 is TGTGCCAGCAGTCGAGAGGCCTCCGCCAAAAACATTCAGTACTTC.

This clonotype was seen repeatedly, ten times or more. Here the CDR3 reads CASGQGTGRTGELFF. As DNA, the CDR3 is TGTGCTAGTGGTCAAGGGACAGGGAGAACCGGGGAGCTGTTTTTT. This chain uses TRBV12-5 with TRBJ2-2, with 9 bases fitting TRBD1. Trimming removed 5 bases from V and 5 bases from J; junction bases left unmatched: 6. The CDR3 has 15 amino acids. The V gene's germline CDR1 is LGHNT and CDR2 FRNRAP.

Turning to this clonotype: A much bigger clone sits one base away, suggesting this may be a read error. The V gene is TRBV24-1, the J gene TRBJ2-1; TRBD2 agrees at 14 bases. Germline CDR1 is KGHDR and CDR2 is SFDVKD. V trimming: 2 bases; J trimming: 10 bases; junction bases outside the gene matches: 9. There are 17 residues in the CDR3. CDR3: CATSDSGTSGSSYEQFF. CDR3 bases: TGTGCCACCAGTGATTCCGGGACTAGCGGGAGCTCCTACGAGCAGTTCTTC.

This clonotype came up a few times. The chain links TRBV12-3 or TRBV12-4 to TRBJ1-1; no definite D call. The CDR3 totals 12 residues. Trimming shortened V by 10 bases and J by 6 bases, and 15 bases separated the two germline ends. CDR3 nucleotide sequence: TGTGCCACCTCCCGGGGAGAGGCTGAAGCTTTCTTT. As protein: CATSRGEAEAFF.

This clonotype was detected once. The chain recombines TRBV23-1 with TRBJ2-7, with 7 bases that match TRBD1. TRBV23-1 belongs to the ORF category, with a function that is uncertain. CDR3 length: 16 residues. J was trimmed by 3 bases and V by 5 bases; bases with no gene match: 13. The CDR3 here is CASSYLGDSKVYEQYF. For the CDR3, the DNA is TGCGCCAGCAGTTACTTAGGGGACAGTAAAGTCTACGAGCAGTACTTC.

This clonotype has ten or more counts. The chain uses TRBV10-3 and TRBJ1-1; possibly TRBD1 for D (5 bases). The V gene's germline CDR1 is ENHRY and CDR2 SYGVKD. Trimming took 10 bases from V and 0 from J, leaving 12 bases between them. This CDR3 region has 13 residues. Here the CDR3 DNA reads TGTGCCACCTCCGGGACGGTGAACACTGAAGCTTTCTTT. It specifies CATSGTVNTEAFF.

The chain has TRBV2 and TRBJ1-1; D remains unclear. V lost 8 bases and J lost 7, with 11 bases in between. Germline-derived CDR1 and CDR2 are SNHLY and FYNNEI. This CDR3 region has 11 residues. DNA for the CDR3: TGTGCCAGCGGGCAGCTCGATGAAGCTTTCTTT. Encoded protein: CASGQLDEAFF.

The chain joins TRBV29-1 to TRBJ1-1; possibly TRBD1 for D (5 bases). Germline CDR1 is SQVTM and CDR2 is ANQGSEA. CDR3 length: 13 residues. V was pared by 2 bases and J by 4 bases, with 11 bases between. The DNA for the CDR3 is TGCAGCGTTGAATCCGGGGGTTTCACTGAAGCTTTCTTT. It encodes CSVESGGFTEAFF. Variable domain in full (rest from reference TRBV29-1 and TRBJ1-1): SAVISQKPSRDICQRGTSLTIQCQVDSQVTMMFWYRQQPGQSLTLIATANQGSEATYESGFVIDKFPISRPNLTFSTLTVSNMSPEDSSIYLCSVESGGFTEAFFGQGTRLTVV.

This clonotype has only a few counts. The chain uses TRBV3-1 and TRBJ2-2; D unclear. Germline CDR1 LGHDT, CDR2 YNNKEL (reference sequence). The CDR3 length is 15 residues. V gave up 4 bases and J gave up 3 bases, with 12 bases separating them. CDR3 loop: CASSPSHLDTGELFF. The CDR3 nucleotides are TGTGCCAGCAGCCCCTCTCATTTGGACACCGGGGAGCTGTTTTTT.